This TCR beta chain is from a study of T cells expressing NK-cell markers. As for the study in general: The TCR beta repertoires originated in sorted CD3+CD56+NKG2C+, CD3+CD56+NKG2C- and CD3+CD56-NKG2C+ T cells. HCMV seropositivity marked most of the eight sequenced donors; one was seronegative. Whole-study findings and limits: The study found these clonotypes also leading the CD3+CD56-NKG2C+ fraction in several donors.

After re-calling the 5' RACE reads, TCRdb lists one entry per CDR3 protein, DNA absent. This repertoire includes more than 400,000 distinct CDR3 sequences. The CDR3 runs 15 residues. CDR1 and CDR2 (germline): SGHDN, FVKESK. Comment on this clonotype: Its target is unknown.

The sample was blood T cells: a sorted CD56 or NKG2C T cell subset, CD4+ or CD8+ T cells, or bulk PBMC T cells (not recorded which). The chain recombines TRBV14 with TRBJ1-1; TCRdb's D gene call, TRBD1, goes unchecked for lack of DNA. The receptor comes from a woman between 18 and 69 years old in good health. CDR3 sequence: CASSQGGTMNTEAFF. The whole variable domain, remainder taken from reference TRBV14 and TRBJ1-1, is EAGVTQFPSHSVIEKGQTVTLRCDPISGHDNLYWYRRVMGKEIKFLLHFVKESKQDESGMPNNRFLAERTGGTYSTLKVQPAELEDSGVYFCASSQGGTMNTEAFFGQGTRLTVV.